Presented here are 29 T cell receptor beta chains from one specimen sequenced in a study of blood T cell repertoires in COVID-19. The repertoire was sequenced with immunoSEQ multiplex PCR; TCRdb's copy has only in-frame clones and lacks some. The sample contains 150,000 to 200,000 clones, more than 75% of which appear only once. The sequenced material came from PBMCs or T cells enriched from blood (not recorded which). These TCRs come from a woman aged 45 to 65 with acute COVID-19.

This rearrangement joins TRBV5-1 to TRBJ2-6; no reliable D call. Germline V gene lookup returns CDR1 SGHRS and CDR2 YFSETQ. V was shortened by 4 bases and J by 0 bases, with 5 bases between the two germline ends. This CDR3 region has 14 residues. As DNA, the CDR3 is TGCGCCAGCAGCCTGAGCTCTGGGGCCAACGTCCTGACTTTC. Amino acid sequence: CASSLSSGANVLTF.

The chain couples TRBV24-1 to TRBJ1-4; a possible D gene is TRBD1 (6 bases). The germline V gene has CDR1 KGHDR and CDR2 SFDVKD. This CDR3 region has 14 residues. V lost 3 bases and J lost 8, with 12 bases in between. Here the CDR3 DNA reads TGTGCCACCAGTGATCCAGGGGAAAAGGAAAAACTGTTTTTT. Protein product: CATSDPGEKEKLFF.

In its sample, this clone was seen a few times. The gene calls are TRBV7-2 and TRBJ2-2; 8 bases match TRBD2. After removal of 5 bases from V and 7 bases from J, the junction contained 9 bases not matched to a gene. This CDR3 has 15 residues. CDR1 is SGHTA and CDR2 is FQGNSA in the germline V gene. CDR3 in DNA: TGTGCCAGCAGCCCAGCCGGGGGGGGCAGCGGGGAGCTGTTTTTT. Its protein is CASSPAGGGSGELFF.

This clone was counted between two and nine times. The J gene is TRBJ2-7, the V gene TRBV28, with 8 bases lining up with TRBD1. V dropped 5 bases and J dropped 6; count of bases not matched to a gene: 9. There are 14 residues in the CDR3. Germline CDR1 MDHEN, CDR2 SYDVKM. For the CDR3, the DNA is TGTGCCAGCAGTCCCGCGGCCGGGACAGGCGAGCAGTACGTC. It specifies CASSPAAGTGEQYV.

This clone was seen a handful of times. J is TRBJ1-1 and V is TRBV6-5, with D unresolved. The CDR3 length is 12 residues. V lost 2 bases, J lost 1 base, and 2 bases lay in between. Germline values: CDR1 MNHEY, CDR2 SVGAGI. The CDR3 is CASSYQNTEAFF. The CDR3 bases are TGTGCCAGCAGTTACCAGAACACTGAAGCTTTCTTT.

This chain uses TRBV9 with TRBJ1-3; D uncertain. This CDR3 is built from 15 residues. The germline gives CDR1 SGDLS, CDR2 YYNGEE. V was cut by 0 bases and J by 1 base, with 8 bases left in between. CDR3: CASSVGGGSGNTIYF. In DNA form, the CDR3 reads TGTGCCAGCAGCGTAGGGGGAGGGTCTGGAAACACCATATATTTT.

The chain has TRBV11-2 and TRBJ1-1; maybe TRBD1 (6 bases). The CDR3 length is 15 residues. Trimming shortened V by 1 base and J by 4 bases, and 13 bases separated the two germline ends. CDR1 is SGHAT and CDR2 is FQNNGV in the germline V gene. The chain's CDR3 is CASSLAGGMGTEAFF. CDR3 in DNA: TGTGCCAGCAGCTTAGCGGGGGGCATGGGCACTGAAGCTTTCTTT. Drawing the rest from reference TRBV11-2 and TRBJ1-1, the complete variable domain is EAGVAQSPRYKIIEKRQSVAFWCNPISGHATLYWYQQILGQGPKLLIQFQNNGVVDDSQLPKDRFSAERLKGVDSTLKIQPAKLEDSAVYLCASSLAGGMGTEAFFGQGTRLTVV.

This clone was counted a few times. This chain links TRBV12-3 or TRBV12-4 with TRBJ1-6, with a tentative D call TRBD1 (6 bases). V was clipped by 4 bases and J by 7 bases, with 8 bases between them. The CDR3 sequence is 13 residues long. The CDR3 protein is CASSSQGNSPLHF. Here the CDR3 DNA reads TGTGCCAGCAGTTCCCAGGGGAATTCACCCCTCCACTTT.

This clone showed up just a few times. The chain carries TRBV6-5 and TRBJ1-6; D may be TRBD1 (6 bases). V shed 6 bases and J shed 5 bases, with 14 bases lying between them. The CDR3 extends over 15 amino acids. Germline assignment: CDR1 MNHEY and CDR2 SVGAGI. The CDR3 reads CASRPLGADNSPLHF. In DNA, the CDR3 is TGTGCCAGCAGACCCTTGGGGGCGGATAATTCACCCCTCCACTTT.

This chain connects TRBV4-2 to TRBJ2-2; the match to TRBD2 covers 11 bases. CDR1 is LGHNA and CDR2 is YNFKEQ in the germline V gene. The CDR3 totals 16 residues. V shed 7 bases, J shed 7 bases, and the junction held 11 bases outside the gene matches. In DNA form, the CDR3 reads TGTGCCAGCACCCCGGGACTAGCGGAATATAACGGGGAGCTGTTTTTT. Translation: CASTPGLAEYNGELFF.

The CDR3 loop reads CASSDSIWGRSTDTQYF. The CDR3 DNA is TGTGCCAGCAGTGACTCGATATGGGGCAGAAGCACAGATACGCAGTATTTT. V and J are TRBV6-4 and TRBJ2-3; D is possibly TRBD1 (5 bases). CDR1 is MRHNA and CDR2 is SNTAGT in the germline V gene. This CDR3 has 17 residues. Deletions cut 0 bases from V and 0 bases from J, with 13 bases between.

This clone was seen a single time. The J gene is TRBJ1-4, the V gene TRBV5-5, with D uncertain. The CDR3 runs to 13 residues. The germline gives CDR1 SGHKS, CDR2 YYEKEE (reference sequence). The V end was cut by 0 bases, the J end by 10 bases, with 10 bases between. Written as DNA, the CDR3 is TGTGCCAGCAGCTTGGAAACAGCGGGAAAACTGTTTTTT. Protein product: CASSLETAGKLFF.

The rearrangement links TRBV5-1 to TRBJ1-5; 9 bases are a match to TRBD1. The CDR3 sequence is 17 residues long. Germline V gene sequence: CDR1 SGHRS, CDR2 YFSETQ. Trimming at V came to 0 bases and at J to 5 bases, leaving 9 bases not matched to a gene. CDR3 nucleotides: TGCGCCAGCAGCTTGGGGCCCGGGACAGGGACCCATCAGCCCCAGCATTTT. Amino acids: CASSLGPGTGTHQPQHF.

This clone has at least ten counts. This chain joins TRBV3-1 (or the pseudogene TRBV3-2) and TRBJ2-3; 7 positions match TRBD1. CDR3 length equals 14 residues. Trimming removed 3 bases from V and 6 bases from J; junction bases left unmatched: 6. From germline, CDR1 is LGHDT and CDR2 YNNKEL (reference sequence). The CDR3 sequence: CASSQDLQGDTQYF. The CDR3 nucleotides are TGTGCCAGCAGCCAGGACCTACAGGGGGATACGCAGTATTTT.

The CDR3 spells CASSETGIGSEKLFF. CDR3 DNA: TGTGCCAGCAGCGAAACAGGGATAGGAAGTGAAAAACTGTTTTTT. V gene TRBV9 combines with J gene TRBJ1-4, with a possible D match to TRBD1 (6 bases). CDR3 length equals 15 residues. Germline V CDR1 and CDR2: SGDLS, YYNGEE. V lost 3 bases and J lost 7, with 16 bases in between.

This chain uses TRBV7-2 with TRBJ2-1; D might be TRBD2 (7 bases). The CDR3 covers 15 residues. Germline V gene sequence: CDR1 SGHTA, CDR2 FQGNSA. Between the trimmed V and J ends, which lost 4 bases and 9 bases, there was a span of 19 bases. This CDR3 is CASSSSAGAVGEQFF. DNA of the CDR3: TGTGCCAGCAGCTCCTCGGCGGGGGCAGTCGGTGAGCAGTTCTTC. Supplemented by reference TRBV7-2 and TRBJ2-1, the full variable domain reads GAGVSQSPSNKVTEKGKDVELRCDPISGHTALYWYRQSLGQGLEFLIYFQGNSAPDKSGLPSDRFSAERTGGSVSTLTIQRTQQEDSAVYLCASSSSAGAVGEQFFGPGTRLTVL.

The chain combines TRBV7-8 with TRBJ2-3; 9 nucleotides line up with TRBD1. Germline V gene lookup returns CDR1 SGHVS and CDR2 FQNEAQ. The CDR3 length is 17 residues. The V and J ends lost 3 bases and 6 bases, in that order; junction bases with no gene match: 13. Written as DNA, the CDR3 is TGTGCCAGCAGCTTCGCGACCTGGGACAGGGTCCCTGATACGCAGTATTTT. Its translation: CASSFATWDRVPDTQYF.

This clone was found a few times. The V and J genes are TRBV10-3 and TRBJ2-7; D is undetermined. V shed 4 bases and J shed 0 bases, with 10 bases lying between them. The CDR3 loop spans 14 amino acids. Germline V CDR1 and CDR2: ENHRY, SYGVKD. As DNA, the CDR3 is TGTGCCATCAGTGGGAGTTCTAGCTCCTACGAGCAGTACGTC. Translating it yields CAISGSSSSYEQYV.

The chain joins TRBV5-6 to TRBJ1-2; D gene unclear. V lost 1 base and J lost 0, with 7 bases in between. The CDR3 is made up of 14 amino acids. Per germline, CDR1 SGHDT and CDR2 YYEEEE. The CDR3 bases are TGTGCCAGCAGCTTGAACGGTCCTAACTATGGCTACACCTTC. Translating it yields CASSLNGPNYGYTF.

This clone came up once. The J gene is TRBJ2-1, the V gene TRBV28, with 10 bases matching TRBD2. J gave up 10 bases and V 6 bases, and 9 bases lay outside the gene matches. The V gene's germline CDR1 is MDHEN and CDR2 SYDVKM. The CDR3 is 14 residues long. This chain's CDR3 is CASRSGGAVQEQFF. The CDR3 bases are TGTGCCAGCAGGAGCGGGGGGGCAGTACAGGAGCAGTTCTTC.

V is TRBV3-1 (or the pseudogene TRBV3-2) and J is TRBJ2-1; 9 bases fit TRBD1. Germline-derived CDR1 and CDR2 are LGHDT and YNNKEL (reference sequence). This CDR3 is built from 15 residues. V was pared by 4 bases and J by 4 bases, with 5 bases of the junction left unmatched. The CDR3 nucleotides are TGTGCCAGCAGCCTAACCGGGACAGGGTACAATGAGCAGTTCTTC. Its translation: CASSLTGTGYNEQFF.

V and J are TRBV5-8 and TRBJ1-1; D may be TRBD1 (5 bases). Trimming removed 4 bases from V and 1 base from J, with 14 bases in between. The germline V gene has CDR1 SGHTS and CDR2 YDEGEE. The CDR3 is 15 residues long. The CDR3 loop is CASSHDRMKNTEAFF. The CDR3 DNA sequence: TGTGCCAGCAGCCACGACAGAATGAAGAACACTGAAGCTTTCTTT.

This clone was picked up one time. The rearrangement uses TRBV28 and TRBJ1-5; D remains unclear. The CDR3 has 13 amino acids. Germline CDR1 MDHEN, CDR2 SYDVKM. The ends were cut back, 2 bases at V and 6 bases at J, with 8 bases in the middle. CDR3 protein: CASSLQEAQPQHF. DNA for the CDR3: TGTGCCAGCAGTTTACAGGAAGCTCAGCCCCAGCATTTT.

This chain connects TRBV6-5 to TRBJ2-3; 11 nucleotides agree with TRBD2. J gave up 6 bases and V 3 bases, and 8 bases lay outside the gene matches. The V gene's germline CDR1 is MNHEY and CDR2 SVGAGI. CDR3 length equals 16 residues. CDR3 in amino acids: CASSYFSGGAGDTQYF. In nucleotides, the CDR3 is TGTGCCAGCAGTTATTTTAGCGGGGGGGCAGGGGATACGCAGTATTTT.

This clone has only a few counts. This sequence joins TRBV9 and TRBJ1-1, with a tentative D call TRBD1 (6 bases). Trimming shortened V by 0 bases and J by 4 bases, and 10 bases separated the two germline ends. CDR1 and CDR2 (germline): SGDLS, YYNGEE. The CDR3 extends over 14 amino acids. CDR3: CASSVEGGSTEAFF. The CDR3 DNA reads as TGTGCCAGCAGCGTAGAGGGGGGGAGCACTGAAGCTTTCTTT. Full variable domain (remainder filled in from reference TRBV9 and TRBJ1-1): DSGVTQTPKHLITATGQRVTLRCSPRSGDLSVYWYQQSLDQGLQFLIQYYNGEERAKGNILERFSAQQFPDLHSELNLSSLELGDSALYFCASSVEGGSTEAFFGQGTRLTVV.

This clone was seen a handful of times. The rearrangement joins TRBV10-3 to TRBJ1-1; D not resolved. Germline-derived CDR1 and CDR2 are ENHRY and SYGVKD. V was cut by 2 bases and J by 8 bases, with 9 bases left in between. The CDR3 sequence is 12 residues long. CDR3 in amino acids: CAISEGWAEAFF. The CDR3 nucleotides are TGTGCCATCAGTGAGGGTTGGGCAGAAGCTTTCTTT.

V and J are TRBV28 and TRBJ2-7; maybe TRBD2 (5 bases). The V gene lost 8 bases and the J gene lost 1 base, with 12 bases spanning the gap. This CDR3 comprises 13 residues. Germline V gives CDR1 MDHEN, CDR2 SYDVKM. DNA of the CDR3: TGTGCCAGCCGCCGGGGTCATTCCTACGAGCAGTACGTC. Amino acids: CASRRGHSYEQYV.

The chain recombines TRBV18 with TRBJ1-1; 9 bases agree with TRBD1. The V segment lost 6 bases and the J segment 2 bases; nucleotides outside the gene matches: 4. Germline values: CDR1 KGHSH, CDR2 LQKENI. This CDR3 region has 14 residues. As DNA, the CDR3 is TGTGCCAGCTCGCTGGGACAGGGTAACACTGAAGCTTTCTTT. Protein sequence: CASSLGQGNTEAFF. The whole variable domain, remainder taken from reference TRBV18 and TRBJ1-1, is NAGVMQNPRHLVRRRGQEARLRCSPMKGHSHVYWYRQLPEEGLKFMVYLQKENIIDESGMPKERFSAEFPKEGPSILRIQQVVRGDSAAYFCASSLGQGNTEAFFGQGTRLTVV.

The V call is TRBV30, the J call TRBJ2-3, with a weak D call TRBD2 (6 bases). This CDR3 is built from 17 residues. The germline CDR1 and CDR2 sequences are GTSNPN and SVGIG (reference sequence). Trimming took off 4 bases at V and 2 bases at J, with 22 bases between the two ends. DNA for the CDR3: TGTGCCTGGATTGGTTTGGGTCACGGGACTTACACAGATACGCAGTATTTT. Encoded protein: CAWIGLGHGTYTDTQYF.